This T cell receptor (beta chain) was recovered during a study of T cell repertoires in cytomegalovirus infection. Study-wide background: As its CMV epitopes, the study selected recently identified HLA-C-restricted and well-studied HLA-B-restricted targets. An indication of both CMV infection and matching HLA type came from public TCR beta signatures.

From germline, CDR1 is SNHLY and CDR2 FYNNEI. The CDR3 has 13 residues. V lost 8 bases, J lost 2 bases, and 13 bases lay in between. Findings and caveats of the study: The cumulative frequency of public TCR beta families identified carriers of CMV plus the relevant HLA. Dominating the ex vivo response were TCR beta clonotypes that were CMV-specific and HLA-C-restricted.

Of note for this clonotype: The antigen is undetermined.

TCRdb re-called the reads with MiXCR, one entry per CDR3 protein. This sample carries tens of thousands of distinct CDR3 sequences, about 27% of them seen once, and the ten largest clones take roughly 60%. This specimen was CD8+ T cells from cultured PBMCs, taken from culture after CMV antigen stimulation. V usage is TRBV2 and J usage is TRBJ2-7, with D unclear. This clonotype was obtained from a human donor in good health (CMV status not recorded). Some clones in this sample may be carry-over from other donors' samples. The CDR3 DNA reads TGTGCCAGCTTAGGTGGGTACACCTACGAGCAGTACTTC. Its protein is CASLGGYTYEQYF.